This T cell receptor beta chain was sequenced during a study of T cell changes during pregnancy in multiple sclerosis (dated by TCRdb to the late 2010s). Regarding the complete study: The study examined how the T cell repertoire changed over the course of pregnancy in women with multiple sclerosis.

Regarding this clone: No antigen is known for it. No much larger clone exists at a distance of one base, and base qualities are not known.

The method behind the library was the immunoSEQ multiplex PCR assay. Drawn from immuneACCESS, this table holds only the in-frame rearrangements with V and J called that TCRdb kept. Clones are partly lost; checked studies trace under half to an unresolved V gene and leave the rest unexplained. This sample lists about 38,000 clones; 88% were detected once. Around 7.3% of the sample comes from the top ten. The specimen comprised CD8+ T cells from peripheral blood mononuclear cells, sampled in the third trimester of pregnancy. This receptor was identified in a female donor with multiple sclerosis, enrolled in a pregnancy study.

The CDR3 reads CASSLGGEGSPLHF. The DNA reads as follows: TGTGCCAGCAGTTTAGGCGGGGAGGGTTCACCCCTCCACTTT. The sequence links TRBV27 to TRBJ1-6; no D gene can be assigned with confidence. The germline V gene encodes CDR1 MNHEY and CDR2 SMNVEV (reference sequence). Between the V and J ends, shortened by 2 bases and 9 bases respectively, the junction contains 11 bases. Reading from cysteine to phenylalanine, the CDR3 counts 14 amino acids. Only the CDR3 portion is preserved as DNA: 42 bases, with reading frame beginning at the first base.